The 13 T cell receptor beta chains given below trace back to one sample, sequenced in a study of OX40 agonist ivuxolimab in advanced cancers. Assay: immunoSEQ multiplex PCR; the TCRdb copy retains only in-frame clones and omits some. The table shows tens of thousands of clones, with 80% to 90% occurring only once. The material sequenced was CD4+ or CD8+ T cells sorted from blood, taken in a trial of the OX40 agonist ivuxolimab. The receptors shown here come from an adult with an advanced solid tumor such as melanoma, head and neck, liver or kidney cancer.

The chain recombines TRBV7-2 with TRBJ2-7, with D possibly matching TRBD1 (6 bases). V shed 4 bases and J shed 1 base, with 11 bases lying between them. The CDR3 runs to 14 residues. Germline V gives CDR1 SGHTA, CDR2 FQGNSA. CDR3 sequence: CASSSLQGSYEQYF. In DNA form, the CDR3 reads TGTGCCAGCAGCTCGTTACAGGGTTCCTACGAGCAGTACTTC.

V usage is TRBV6-1 and J usage is TRBJ1-4, with 9 bases lining up with TRBD1. CDR1 is MNHNS, CDR2 SASEGT, per germline. The CDR3 runs to 15 residues. V lost 6 bases, J lost 3 bases, and 5 bases stayed unmatched. Written as DNA, the CDR3 is TGTGCCAGCAGGATGGGACAGGGAGCTAATGAAAAACTGTTTTTT. It yields the protein CASRMGQGANEKLFF.

V and J are TRBV28 and TRBJ1-1, with 7 bases fitting TRBD1. There are 14 residues in the CDR3. Germline CDR1 reads MDHEN; CDR2 reads SYDVKM. J was trimmed by 4 bases and V by 3 bases; bases with no gene match: 5. The CDR3 DNA reads TGTGCCAGCAGTTTTAGGGGGCGGACCACTGAAGCTTTCTTT. It specifies CASSFRGRTTEAFF.

This clone turned up a few times. This chain links TRBV5-1 with TRBJ1-2; D uncertain. V was clipped by 2 bases and J by 4 bases, with 12 bases between them. The CDR3 contains 14 residues. The V gene's germline CDR1 is SGHRS and CDR2 YFSETQ. CDR3 nucleotides: TGCGCCAGCAGCTTACCTACGGGTCTCTATGGCTACACCTTC. Translated: CASSLPTGLYGYTF.

This rearrangement joins TRBV7-9 to TRBJ1-4, with D possibly TRBD1 on 6 matching bases. V lost 1 base, J lost 8 bases, and 14 bases lay in between. Germline assignment: CDR1 SEHNR and CDR2 FQNEAQ (reference sequence). This CDR3 has 15 amino acids. The CDR3 loop reads CASSLETGTREKLFF. For the CDR3, the DNA is TGTGCCAGCAGCTTAGAAACAGGGACCCGCGAAAAACTGTTTTTT.

This clone was detected only once. The chain uses TRBV5-1 and TRBJ2-7; 7 bases line up with TRBD2. The V segment lost 5 bases and the J segment 2 bases; nucleotides outside the gene matches: 10. Germline CDR1 and CDR2: SGHRS and YFSETQ. This CDR3 spans 15 amino acids. CDR3 nucleotide sequence: TGCGCCAGCAGGGAGAATAGCGGGCCCGCCTACGAGCAGTACTTC. Translated, it gives CASRENSGPAYEQYF.

This chain joins TRBV30 and TRBJ2-1; 9 bases are a match to TRBD1. Germline V gives CDR1 GTSNPN, CDR2 SVGIG (reference sequence). The V and J ends lost 2 bases and 7 bases, in that order; junction bases with no gene match: 3. The CDR3 is 13 residues long. The CDR3 DNA sequence: TGTGCCTGGAGTAGGGACAGGGAAAATGAGCAGTTCTTC. This gives the protein CAWSRDRENEQFF.

This chain uses TRBV11-2 with TRBJ1-3; D perhaps matches TRBD1 (6 bases). There are 15 residues in the CDR3. Germline assignment: CDR1 SGHAT and CDR2 FQNNGV. V gave up 5 bases and J gave up 0 bases, with 11 bases separating them. The CDR3 DNA reads as TGTGCCAGCAGCCCCATCAGGGGCTCTGGAAACACCATATATTTT. This encodes CASSPIRGSGNTIYF.

J is TRBJ2-1 and V is TRBV28; D gene unclear. With 6 bases removed from V and 9 bases from J, the gap between germline ends came to 12 bases. The CDR3 is 12 residues long. Germline CDR1 and CDR2: MDHEN and SYDVKM. CDR3 DNA sequence: TGTGCCAGCAGCCCCCATAGGCGTGAGCAGTTCTTC. This sequence encodes CASSPHRREQFF.

V is TRBV29-1 and J is TRBJ2-3; 7 bases map to TRBD1. V lost 6 bases and J lost 1; bases outside the gene matches: 4. Germline V CDR1 and CDR2: SQVTM, ANQGSEA. The CDR3 has 13 residues. DNA of the CDR3: TGCAGCGTGAAAACAGGGGGCACAGATACGCAGTATTTT. Its protein product is CSVKTGGTDTQYF.

The chain is built from TRBV30 and TRBJ1-2; D is unresolved. Germline V gives CDR1 GTSNPN, CDR2 SVGIG (reference sequence). V was cut by 3 bases and J by 4 bases, with 9 bases left in between. The CDR3 loop spans 12 amino acids. In DNA form, the CDR3 reads TGTGCCTGGAGCCAGTCCGTCTATGGCTACACCTTC. Translated: CAWSQSVYGYTF.

This chain uses TRBV4-3 with TRBJ2-3, with D possibly TRBD1 on 5 matching bases. Germline values: CDR1 LGHNA, CDR2 YSLEER. The CDR3 length is 17 residues. V lost 1 base and J lost 3, with 17 bases in between. This CDR3 reads CASSQGWSEGETDTQYF. CDR3 coding DNA: TGCGCCAGCAGCCAAGGTTGGTCAGAAGGGGAAACAGATACGCAGTATTTT.

The rearrangement joins TRBV2 to TRBJ2-2, with unresolved D. Trimming removed 5 bases from V and 0 bases from J, with 10 bases in between. The CDR3 loop spans 15 amino acids. Germline V gene sequence: CDR1 SNHLY, CDR2 FYNNEI. The CDR3 loop reads CASSLGRANTGELFF. DNA of the CDR3: TGTGCCAGCAGTTTAGGCAGAGCGAACACCGGGGAGCTGTTTTTT.